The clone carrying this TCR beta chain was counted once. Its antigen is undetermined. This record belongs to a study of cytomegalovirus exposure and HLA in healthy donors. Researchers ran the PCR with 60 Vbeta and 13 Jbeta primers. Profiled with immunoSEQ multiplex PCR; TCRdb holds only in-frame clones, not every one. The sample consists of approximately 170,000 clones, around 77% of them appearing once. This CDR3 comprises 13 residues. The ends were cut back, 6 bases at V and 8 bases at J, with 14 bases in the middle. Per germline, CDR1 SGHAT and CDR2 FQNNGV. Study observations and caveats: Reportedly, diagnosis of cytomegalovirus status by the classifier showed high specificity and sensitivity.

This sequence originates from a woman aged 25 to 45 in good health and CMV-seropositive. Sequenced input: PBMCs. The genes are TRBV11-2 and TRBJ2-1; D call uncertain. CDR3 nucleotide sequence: TGTGCCAGCAGGTCATATAGAACCGATGAGCAGTTCTTC. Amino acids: CASRSYRTDEQFF.